Each of the 27 T cell receptor beta chains below was sequenced from the same sample in a study of T-cell memory formation after mild COVID-19. Each CDR3 protein gets one entry after TCRdb re-called the 5' RACE reads with MiXCR. The table shows 300,000 to 400,000 distinct CDR3 sequences, with 28% occurring only once. Specimen: PBMCs or a T cell subset sorted from them (not recorded which). These receptors originate from an adult woman who had mild COVID-19 (a few samples of this study predate the infection). Cell type and time point are not known.

J is TRBJ2-3 and V is TRBV3-1; 10 nucleotides align to TRBD2. From germline, CDR1 is LGHDT and CDR2 YNNKEL (reference sequence). This CDR3 has 15 residues. J gave up 4 bases and V 5 bases, and 6 bases lay outside the gene matches. DNA of the CDR3: TGTGCCAGCAGCTTCCTAGCGGGAGTCCCAGATACGCAGTATTTT. It translates to CASSFLAGVPDTQYF.

The V gene is TRBV12-3 or TRBV12-4, the J gene TRBJ1-3, with no clear D. V dropped 4 bases and J dropped 0 bases, with 10 bases sitting between them. The CDR3 has 15 residues. The CDR3 region has the DNA TGTGCCAGCAGTTCTACAGAGGTCTCTGGAAACACCATATATTTT. Its translation is CASSSTEVSGNTIYF.

This chain joins TRBV30 and TRBJ2-7; D unresolved. V lost 0 bases, J lost 5 bases, and 20 bases lay in between. Germline CDR1 and CDR2: GTSNPN and SVGIG (reference sequence). The CDR3 runs 16 residues. CDR3 in DNA: TGTGCCTGGAGTGTATACTCACCTGACGGGCCGGACGAGCAGTACTTC. Amino acid sequence: CAWSVYSPDGPDEQYF. Full variable domain (missing parts from reference TRBV30 and TRBJ2-7): SQTIHQWPATLVQPVGSPLSLECTVEGTSNPNLYWYRQAAGRGLQLLFYSVGIGQISSEVPQNLSASRPQDRQFILSSKKLLLSDSGFYLCAWSVYSPDGPDEQYFGPGTRLTVT.

This clonotype was observed a few times. The chain carries TRBV9 and TRBJ2-1; 7 bases agree with TRBD2. The ends lost 4 bases at V and 9 bases at J; junction bases unmatched: 13. Germline V lookup: CDR1 SGDLS, CDR2 YYNGEE. This CDR3 region has 15 residues. The chain's CDR3 is CASSPGGREDVEQFF. The CDR3 DNA reads as TGTGCCAGCAGCCCCGGGGGACGGGAGGATGTTGAGCAGTTCTTC.

This clonotype was recorded a few times. V usage is TRBV19 and J usage is TRBJ2-1; D is undetermined. CDR3 length: 11 residues. Germline-derived CDR1 and CDR2 are LNHDA and SQIVND (reference sequence). V lost 3 bases to trimming and J lost 9 bases, with 6 bases between them. CDR3: CASSMWGEQFF. CDR3 nucleotides: TGTGCCAGTAGTATGTGGGGTGAGCAGTTCTTC.

The chain employs TRBV1 and TRBJ2-3; the DNA was not compared with TRBD2, the D call given in the table. TRBV1 is recorded as a pseudogene. This CDR3 has 16 amino acids. CDR3 DNA sequence: TGCACCAGCAGCCAAGCTGGAGAGGGCGAAACAGATACGCAGTATTTT. Translated: CTSSQAGEGETDTQYF.

CDR3: CASSLDEVSYNEQFF. The CDR3 DNA follows: TGCGCCAGCAGCTTGGACGAGGTTTCGTACAATGAGCAGTTCTTC. This rearrangement joins TRBV5-1 to TRBJ2-1; D remains ambiguous. V lost 0 bases and J lost 4, with 11 bases in between. CDR3 size: 15 residues. From germline, CDR1 is SGHRS and CDR2 YFSETQ.

The V and J genes are TRBV18 and TRBJ2-7; TRBD1 is a possible D gene (6 bases). The CDR3 runs 17 residues. Per germline, CDR1 KGHSH and CDR2 LQKENI. V lost 3 bases to trimming and J lost 3 bases, with 21 bases between them. The CDR3 DNA reads as TGTGCCAGCTCACCCCAGGACAGTTCCGAATTGGGCTACGAGCAGTACTTC. It encodes CASSPQDSSELGYEQYF. Full variable domain (outside the CDR3, taken from reference TRBV18 and TRBJ2-7): NAGVMQNPRHLVRRRGQEARLRCSPMKGHSHVYWYRQLPEEGLKFMVYLQKENIIDESGMPKERFSAEFPKEGPSILRIQQVVRGDSAAYFCASSPQDSSELGYEQYFGPGTRLTVT.

The rearrangement joins TRBV5-1 to TRBJ2-5, with D possibly being TRBD2 (5 bases). Deletions cut 4 bases from V and 5 bases from J, with 18 bases between. CDR3 length equals 15 residues. Germline CDR1 and CDR2: SGHRS and YFSETQ. CDR3 nucleotide sequence: TGCGCCAGCAGCGGGCGGGCCGACGCCGGGGAGACCCAGTACTTC. It translates to CASSGRADAGETQYF. The full variable domain, in which reference TRBV5-1 and TRBJ2-5 provide the parts outside the CDR3, is KAGVTQTPRYLIKTRGQQVTLSCSPISGHRSVSWYQQTPGQGLQFLFEYFSETQRNKGNFPGRFSGRQFSNSRSEMNVSTLELGDSALYLCASSGRADAGETQYFGPGTRLLVL.

The CDR3 DNA sequence: TGTGCCAGCAGCTATACCGCCTCCTACGAGCAGTACTTC. Residues: CASSYTASYEQYF. This sequence joins TRBV5-4 and TRBJ2-7; D is uncertain. This CDR3 is 13 amino acids long. Germline V gene lookup returns CDR1 SGHNT and CDR2 YYREEE (reference sequence). Trimming cost V 3 bases and J 0 bases, with 7 bases left between them.

This clonotype was found a few times. At one of its ends the junction is not consistent with the germline gene, which may arise from a read error. This sequence joins TRBV20-1 and TRBJ2-1, with 11 positions matching TRBD2. The CDR3 is 12 residues long. Germline CDR1 is DFQATT and CDR2 is SNEGSKA (reference sequence). CDR3 coding DNA: TGCAGTACTAGCGGGAGTGTCGATGAGCAGTTCTTC. This sequence encodes CSTSGSVDEQFF.

The chain employs TRBV7-3 and TRBJ2-3; a weak D match, TRBD2 (5 bases). Deletions cut 5 bases from V and 6 bases from J, with 12 bases between. CDR1 is SGHTA and CDR2 is FQGTGA in the germline V gene. The CDR3 is 13 residues long. DNA of the CDR3: TGTGCCAGCAGCCTACAACGCGGGGATACGCAGTATTTT. Translated, it gives CASSLQRGDTQYF.

The chain joins TRBV24-1 to TRBJ2-1; possible D gene TRBD1, 5 bases. Germline lookup yields CDR1 KGHDR and CDR2 SFDVKD. Trimming took 5 bases from V and 9 from J, leaving 13 bases between them. CDR3 length equals 13 residues. CDR3 DNA sequence: TGTGCCACCAGTGCCCTCTGGCAGGGTGAGCAGTTCTTC. Translation: CATSALWQGEQFF.

The chain links TRBV5-1 to TRBJ1-2; D call uncertain. Germline V gives CDR1 SGHRS, CDR2 YFSETQ. CDR3 length: 15 residues. V was clipped by 0 bases and J by 4 bases, with 13 bases between them. CDR3 sequence: CASSLAYSRTYGYTF. The CDR3, as DNA: TGCGCCAGCAGCTTGGCCTATTCACGGACCTATGGCTACACCTTC.

The J gene is TRBJ1-6, the V gene TRBV7-2, with no clear D. This CDR3 is built from 13 residues. Germline V gives CDR1 SGHTA, CDR2 FQGNSA. The V and J ends lost 6 bases and 2 bases respectively, with 5 bases between them. CDR3 nucleotide sequence: TGTGCCAGCAGTCGGACCTATAATTCACCCCTCCACTTT. Residues: CASSRTYNSPLHF.

This clonotype was detected a few times. The J gene is TRBJ2-7, the V gene TRBV7-6, with D possibly being TRBD2 (6 bases). The CDR3 has 13 residues. Germline V lookup: CDR1 SGHVS, CDR2 FNYEAQ. V dropped 0 bases and J dropped 9 bases, with 12 bases sitting between them. CDR3 DNA sequence: TGTGCCAGCAGCTTAGCGTTGGGCGGGGCGCAGTACTTC. Its protein is CASSLALGGAQYF.

The chain employs TRBV7-2 and TRBJ1-1; D gene uncertain. The V and J ends lost 3 bases and 5 bases respectively, with 16 bases between them. This CDR3 is built from 15 residues. The V gene's germline CDR1 is SGHTA and CDR2 FQGNSA. In nucleotides, the CDR3 is TGTGCCAGCAGCTTGGGCCGACTAACGCGGACTGAAGCTTTCTTT. The encoded protein is CASSLGRLTRTEAFF.

There are a few counts of this clonotype. The chain has TRBV24-1 and TRBJ2-2; TRBD1 matches at 11 bases. The V gene's germline CDR1 is KGHDR and CDR2 SFDVKD. With V trimmed by 6 bases and J by 6 bases, 5 bases remained unmatched. The CDR3 consists of 15 residues. In DNA form, the CDR3 reads TGTGCCACCAGTTCGGGACAGGGGGGTCCCGGGGAGCTGTTTTTT. It is translated as CATSSGQGGPGELFF.

The table lists this clonotype with a few counts. V gene TRBV19 combines with J gene TRBJ1-1; TRBD1 is a possible D gene (6 bases). Germline CDR1 and CDR2: LNHDA and SQIVND (reference sequence). CDR3 length: 15 residues. With 3 bases removed from V and 1 base from J, the gap between germline ends came to 12 bases. In DNA, the CDR3 is TGTGCCAGTAGTATTGGGTACAGGGAGAACACTGAAGCTTTCTTT. It yields the protein CASSIGYRENTEAFF.

This clonotype appeared a few times. Relative to the germline gene, one junction end is altered; a read error may explain this. The rearrangement joins TRBV24-1 to TRBJ2-1; D gene unclear. In germline, CDR1 is KGHDR, CDR2 SFDVKD. The CDR3 totals 10 residues. CDR3 region: CATSAKKEDF. Written as DNA, the CDR3 is TGTGCCACCAGTGCGAAGAAAGAAGACTTC.

The CDR3 spells CSARVTGEIKNIQYF. The CDR3 DNA sequence: TGCAGTGCTAGAGTGACAGGGGAAATTAAAAACATTCAGTACTTC. The chain couples TRBV20-1 to TRBJ2-4, with 8 bases matching TRBD1. This CDR3 spans 15 amino acids. V was pared by 1 base and J by 4 bases, with 6 bases of the junction left unmatched. CDR1 is DFQATT and CDR2 is SNEGSKA in the germline V gene (reference sequence).

This chain connects TRBV30 to TRBJ2-1; no clear D gene. This CDR3 region has 12 residues. V lost 2 bases, J lost 3 bases, and 5 bases lay in between. Germline CDR1 reads GTSNPN; CDR2 reads SVGIG (reference sequence). CDR3 nucleotides: TGTGCCTGGAGTTACGGCTACAATGAGCAGTTCTTC. This codes for CAWSYGYNEQFF.

The CDR3 coding sequence is TGTGCCAGCAGTTTACATAGCCCAAATCAGCCCCAGCATTTT. This encodes CASSLHSPNQPQHF. This chain links TRBV12-3 or TRBV12-4 with TRBJ1-5, with D unresolved. Trimming cost V 2 bases and J 4 bases, with 9 bases left between them. CDR3 size: 14 residues.

CDR3 nucleotides: TGTGCCAGCAGTCCGGACAGACCTTATGGCTACACCTTC. Translated: CASSPDRPYGYTF. V usage is TRBV6-5 and J usage is TRBJ1-2; a weak D match, TRBD1 (6 bases). Germline CDR1 and CDR2: MNHEY and SVGAGI. Deletions cut 5 bases from V and 5 bases from J, with 12 bases between. CDR3 size: 13 residues.

This clonotype was recorded a few times. The rearrangement joins TRBV4-2 to TRBJ2-1; D gene uncertain. The CDR3 contains 16 residues. From germline, CDR1 is LGHNA and CDR2 YNFKEQ. V was clipped by 3 bases and J by 1 base, with 13 bases between them. CDR3 nucleotide sequence: TGTGCCAGCAGCCAGATTAAGGGCGGATCCTACAATGAGCAGTTCTTC. Translation: CASSQIKGGSYNEQFF.

This clonotype was seen a few times. This chain connects TRBV5-1 to TRBJ2-1; unclear D gene. This CDR3 has 12 amino acids. Germline CDR1 and CDR2: SGHRS and YFSETQ. V was clipped by 0 bases and J by 15 bases, with 13 bases between them. The CDR3 sequence: CASSLADQTRFF. CDR3 coding DNA: TGCGCCAGCAGCTTGGCCGACCAAACTCGGTTCTTC.

This clonotype was seen more than once but under ten times. The V gene is TRBV5-6, the J gene TRBJ1-1; a weak D match, TRBD1 (6 bases). CDR1 and CDR2 from the germline V gene are SGHDT and YYEEEE. The CDR3 spans 14 residues. V was clipped by 4 bases and J by 1 base, with 11 bases between them. CDR3 nucleotides: TGTGCCAGCAGCCTCGACAGGACGAACACTGAAGCTTTCTTT. This gives the protein CASSLDRTNTEAFF.